Shown below are 22 T cell receptor beta chains from a single sample sequenced in a study of shared clonotypes between healthy human individuals. CD45RO negativity and positive selection for CCR7 defined naive CD8 cells, a population that excluded terminally differentiated effector memory CD45RA+ cells. Only in-frame clones appear in the TCRdb table, and some are missing; sequencing was by immunoSEQ multiplex PCR. The sample holds under 2,000,000 clones, less than 95% seen once. The sample consisted of naive CD8+ T cells sorted from blood. All receptors come from a man between 18 and 35 years old in good health.

V and J are TRBV13 and TRBJ2-3, with D possibly being TRBD2 (7 bases). Between the trimmed V and J ends, which lost 8 bases and 2 bases, there was a span of 17 bases. Germline V gene lookup returns CDR1 PRHDT and CDR2 FYEKMQ (reference sequence). This CDR3 contains 15 residues. As DNA, the CDR3 is TGTGCCAGCGCAGGGAGGGGGTATAACACAGATACGCAGTATTTT. This encodes CASAGRGYNTDTQYF.

CDR3 nucleotides: TGCGCCAGCAGTGTGGGGACAGGGGCGAATATGGGCTACACCTTC. Residues: CASSVGTGANMGYTF. The chain uses TRBV10-2 and TRBJ1-2; 10 nucleotides line up with TRBD1. J lost 8 bases, V lost 4 bases, and 10 bases had no gene match. The CDR3 is made up of 15 amino acids. Germline values: CDR1 WSHSY, CDR2 SAAADI.

The rearrangement joins TRBV7-9 to TRBJ2-3; TRBD1 matches at 10 bases. The CDR3 is 15 amino acids. V shed 4 bases, J shed 3 bases, and the junction held 4 bases outside the gene matches. Germline V gene lookup returns CDR1 SEHNR and CDR2 FQNEAQ (reference sequence). The CDR3 DNA reads TGTGCCAGCAGCTCGGGACAGGGGACGACAGATACGCAGTATTTT. As protein: CASSSGQGTTDTQYF.

V and J are TRBV13 and TRBJ2-7, with TRBD1 matching over 10 bases. The CDR3 has 14 residues. Germline CDR1 is PRHDT and CDR2 is FYEKMQ (reference sequence). V was pared by 4 bases and J by 5 bases, with 5 bases of the junction left unmatched. CDR3 sequence reads: CASSWGQGTDEQYF. The CDR3 DNA is TGTGCCAGCAGCTGGGGACAGGGGACGGACGAGCAGTACTTC. The variable domain in full, completed from reference TRBV13 and TRBJ2-7, reads AAGVIQSPRHLIKEKRETATLKCYPIPRHDTVYWYQQGPGQDPQFLISFYEKMQSDKGSIPDRFSAQQFSDYHSELNMSSLELGDSALYFCASSWGQGTDEQYFGPGTRLTVT.

This clone was recorded once. The J gene is TRBJ2-7, the V gene TRBV19; no definite D call. The germline V and J ends were trimmed by 3 bases and 0 bases, with 12 bases remaining between them. The CDR3 spans 15 residues. Germline CDR1 reads LNHDA; CDR2 reads SQIVND (reference sequence). The CDR3 DNA reads as TGTGCCAGTAGTATTAGTCCTCTCTCCTCCTACGAGCAGTACTTC. Translating it yields CASSISPLSSYEQYF.

This chain joins TRBV27 and TRBJ2-7; 12 nucleotides line up with TRBD2. The CDR3 is 15 amino acids. V was pared by 4 bases and J by 8 bases, with 9 bases of the junction left unmatched. Germline V gene lookup returns CDR1 MNHEY and CDR2 SMNVEV (reference sequence). In DNA, the CDR3 is TGTGCCAGCAGTTCGTCGACTAGCGGGAGTCTCCAGCAGTACTTC. Protein: CASSSSTSGSLQQYF.

This clone is a singleton in its sample. This CDR3 is CASSFQGSSRGYNEQFF. The CDR3 DNA reads as TGTGCCAGCAGCTTCCAAGGCTCTAGCAGGGGATACAATGAGCAGTTCTTC. V gene TRBV11-2 combines with J gene TRBJ2-1; tentative D call: TRBD1 (6 bases). The CDR3 extends over 17 amino acids. V was pared by 3 bases and J by 4 bases, with 19 bases between. CDR1 and CDR2 (germline): SGHAT, FQNNGV.

The V and J genes are TRBV18 and TRBJ2-5; 7 nucleotides match TRBD1. The end of the DNA fits TRBJ2-7 better, so the J call may be wrong. Germline lookup yields CDR1 KGHSH and CDR2 LQKENI. The CDR3 length is 15 residues. The CDR3 is CASSPRSGQVNEQYF. The CDR3 DNA reads as TGTGCCAGCTCACCAAGATCCGGACAGGTGAACGAGCAGTACTTC.

The chain joins TRBV15 to TRBJ2-7; the D gene could be TRBD1 or TRBD2 (7 bases each). Deletions cut 8 bases from V and 2 bases from J, with 16 bases between. The CDR3 is made up of 14 amino acids. Germline V lookup: CDR1 LNHNV, CDR2 YYDKDF (reference sequence). CDR3 loop: CATGPGGEAYEQYF. The CDR3 DNA reads TGTGCCACCGGGCCAGGGGGGGAGGCCTACGAGCAGTACTTC.

This rearrangement joins TRBV2 to TRBJ1-5; tentatively, D is TRBD1 (6 bases). CDR1 SNHLY and CDR2 FYNNEI come from the germline V gene. V lost 6 bases and J 3 bases, leaving 9 bases between the germline ends. The CDR3 covers 13 residues. DNA for the CDR3: TGTGCCAGCAGCGACAGGATCAATCAGCCCCAGCATTTT. This encodes CASSDRINQPQHF.

This sequence joins TRBV4-1 and TRBJ2-7; tentatively, D is TRBD1 (5 bases). Between the trimmed V and J ends, which lost 2 bases and 2 bases, there was a span of 13 bases. In germline, CDR1 is MGHRA, CDR2 YSYEKL. This CDR3 is 15 amino acids long. CDR3 DNA: TGCGCCAGCAGCCAAATCCTCGACAGCCCCTACGAGCAGTACTTC. This sequence encodes CASSQILDSPYEQYF.

The chain carries TRBV27 and TRBJ2-5; no clear D gene. Germline assignment: CDR1 MNHEY and CDR2 SMNVEV (reference sequence). V was shortened by 2 bases and J by 6 bases, with 10 bases between the two germline ends. The CDR3 runs to 13 residues. CDR3 residues: CASSLGGWQTQYF. The CDR3 nucleotides are TGTGCCAGCAGTTTAGGCGGTTGGCAGACCCAGTACTTC.

In its sample, this clone was seen a few times. This same CDR3 is encoded by further DNA sequences in the sample. This chain uses TRBV28 with TRBJ2-7; no clear D gene. The V gene lost 3 bases and the J gene lost 2 bases, with 5 bases spanning the gap. CDR3 length: 12 amino acids. The germline V gene has CDR1 MDHEN and CDR2 SYDVKM. The CDR3 protein is CASSFRAYEQYF. In DNA form, the CDR3 reads TGTGCCAGCAGTTTTCGGGCCTACGAGCAGTACTTC.

The V and J genes are TRBV7-9 and TRBJ2-3, with TRBD1 matching 7 bases. CDR3 length: 16 amino acids. The germline CDR1 and CDR2 sequences are SEHNR and FQNEAQ (reference sequence). V lost 4 bases, J lost 0 bases, and 7 bases stayed unmatched. The CDR3 nucleotides read TGTGCCAGCAGCTCAACTCGGGACAGAAGCACAGATACGCAGTATTTT. Protein sequence: CASSSTRDRSTDTQYF.

The CDR3 DNA sequence: TGTGCCAGCAGCTTAGTGATTTGGGAGACTGAAGCTTTCTTT. This encodes CASSLVIWETEAFF. V gene TRBV7-9 combines with J gene TRBJ1-1; D gene unclear. The CDR3 has 14 amino acids. Trimming removed 1 base from V and 5 bases from J, with 11 bases in between. Per germline, CDR1 SEHNR and CDR2 FQNEAQ (reference sequence).

This rearrangement joins TRBV28 to TRBJ1-2, with 10 bases identical to TRBD1. Per the germline V gene, CDR1 is MDHEN and CDR2 is SYDVKM. The CDR3 has 19 amino acids. The V gene end was trimmed by 6 bases and the J gene end by 8 bases; junction bases not matched to a gene: 24. The CDR3 reads CASRVIAIGGQGPSRGYTF. As DNA, the CDR3 is TGTGCCAGCAGAGTTATCGCAATTGGGGGACAGGGGCCCTCCCGAGGCTACACCTTC.

This chain links TRBV5-1 with TRBJ1-1; D call uncertain. V was shortened by 1 base and J by 6 bases, with 13 bases between the two germline ends. Germline loops: CDR1 SGHRS, CDR2 YFSETQ. The CDR3 spans 14 residues. The CDR3 DNA follows: TGCGCCAGCAGCTTGACGCCCGCGGGCCCTGAAGCTTTCTTT. This codes for CASSLTPAGPEAFF.

Concerning this clone itself: Other DNA sequences of this sample code for an identical CDR3. The V call is TRBV7-9, the J call TRBJ2-7; D gene unclear. This CDR3 comprises 14 residues. The germline V gene has CDR1 SEHNR and CDR2 FQNEAQ (reference sequence). Trimming shortened V by 5 bases and J by 2 bases, and 13 bases separated the two germline ends. The CDR3 sequence: CASSLPTGPYEQYF. CDR3 in DNA: TGTGCCAGCAGCCTGCCTACGGGCCCCTACGAGCAGTACTTC. Full variable domain (missing parts from reference TRBV7-9 and TRBJ2-7): DTGVSQNPRHKITKRGQNVTFRCDPISEHNRLYWYRQTLGQGPEFLTYFQNEAQLEKSRLLSDRFSAERPKGSFSTLEIQRTEQGDSAMYLCASSLPTGPYEQYFGPGTRLTVT.

The chain uses TRBV5-1 and TRBJ1-5, with 9 positions matching TRBD1. Germline V gene sequence: CDR1 SGHRS, CDR2 YFSETQ. V was pared by 0 bases and J by 7 bases, with 8 bases of the junction left unmatched. The CDR3 runs 16 residues. The CDR3 region is CASSLEGQGKGQPQHF. CDR3 DNA: TGCGCCAGCAGCTTGGAGGGACAGGGAAAGGGCCAGCCCCAGCATTTT.

CDR3 region: CASSEGGEETQYF. Here the CDR3 DNA reads TGTGCCAGCAGTGAAGGTGGGGAGGAGACCCAGTACTTC. The V call is TRBV6-5, the J call TRBJ2-5, with D possibly matching TRBD2 (5 bases). The V and J ends lost 5 bases and 5 bases respectively, with 12 bases between them. This CDR3 comprises 13 residues. CDR1 is MNHEY, CDR2 SVGAGI, per germline.

Details on this clone: The identical CDR3 is also encoded by other nucleotide sequences in the sample. The chain employs TRBV6-6 and TRBJ2-7, with a tentative D call TRBD2 (6 bases). Germline V CDR1 and CDR2: MNHNY, SVGAGI (reference sequence). Trimming removed 0 bases from V and 0 bases from J, with 6 bases in between. The CDR3 has 14 residues. CDR3 DNA sequence: TGTGCCAGCAGTTACTCCGGGAGCTCCTACGAGCAGTACTTC. Translation: CASSYSGSSYEQYF.

Notes on this clone: Other nucleotide sequences from this sample produce the same CDR3. The rearrangement uses TRBV5-1 and TRBJ2-7; D gene ambiguous. Germline V gene data show CDR1 as SGHRS and CDR2 as YFSETQ. Trimming took 0 bases from V and 0 from J, leaving 10 bases between them. The CDR3 totals 15 residues. The CDR3 nucleotides are TGCGCCAGCAGCTTGGCTTTGGGCCTCTCCTACGAGCAGTACTTC. Amino acids: CASSLALGLSYEQYF.